This TCR beta chain was recorded in a study of T cells in tumors after PD-1 blockade. Study-level points and caveats: Peripheral recruitment is suggested, as some novel exhausted tumor clones were in pre-treatment blood.

V was clipped by 6 bases and J by 3 bases; unmatched bases: 12. Germline V gene lookup returns CDR1 SGHKS and CDR2 YYEKEE (reference sequence). The CDR3 sequence is 15 residues long. As regards this clone: The target antigen is unknown.

Sequencing was performed with immunoSEQ multiplex PCR; in TCRdb, only in-frame clones are kept and a portion is missing. The repertoire consists of about 47,000 clones, with approximately 75% occurring once and the leading ten covering 15% to 20%. The genes are TRBV5-5 and TRBJ2-7, with TRBD1 matching 7 bases. Sequenced material: PBMCs, taken before anti-PD-1 treatment. The sequence was collected from a human donor with basal cell carcinoma. CDR3 loop: CASNRGGSGIYEQYF. CDR3 coding DNA: TGTGCCAGCAACCGAGGGGGCTCCGGTATCTACGAGCAGTACTTC.